This record covers a single TCR beta chain. Its antigen remains unidentified. This sample is drawn from a study of cytomegalovirus exposure and HLA in healthy donors. General study results and limits: Most sequenced TCRs were rare (though some public TCRs occurred in many donors). Listed as cytomegalovirus-associated were 150 or so TCR beta chains. Reports described diagnosis of cytomegalovirus status by the classifier as highly specific and sensitive.

Libraries were prepared by immunoSEQ multiplex PCR; TCRdb keeps only in-frame clonotypes and omits some of them. The sample has about 75,000 clones, about 85% seen once. The donors were members of the validation cohort comprising roughly 130 subjects, separate from the approximately 700-subject first cohort. The ends were cut back, 1 base at V and 2 bases at J, with 6 bases in the middle. This CDR3 spans 13 amino acids. In germline, CDR1 is PRHDT, CDR2 FYEKMQ (reference sequence). Sequenced material: PBMCs. The receptor comes from a man aged 30 to 39 in good health and CMV-seronegative. The chain recombines TRBV13 with TRBJ2-7, with TRBD2 as a possible D gene (6 bases). The CDR3 sequence is CASSLAGAYEQYF. For the CDR3, the DNA is TGTGCCAGCAGCTTAGCGGGGGCCTACGAGCAGTACTTC.